The source of this T cell receptor (beta chain) is a study of T-cell memory formation after mild COVID-19. Study background: Clusters of TCRs were largely donor specific. Study-wide findings and caveats: Whereas later expanders leaned CD4+, clones contracting day 15 to 85 showed a balanced CD4/CD8 makeup. Pre-infection memory carried some responding clones, suggesting that cross-reactive memory joined.

Germline CDR1 and CDR2: SGHAT and FQNNGV. The CDR3 is made up of 16 amino acids. The junction had 7 bases not matched to a gene; V was cut back by 0 bases and J by 4 bases. Comment on this clonotype: Antigen: not known.

Constant-segment primers served in 5'RACE that generated TCR alpha and TCR beta cDNA libraries bearing sample barcodes and UMIs. MiXCR, run by TCRdb on the 5' RACE reads, gives a single entry per CDR3 protein. The sample includes 75,000 to 90,000 distinct CDR3 sequences, about 14% seen only once; the top ten take roughly 30%. The sequence was collected from an adult woman who had mild COVID-19 (a few samples of this study predate the infection). Cell type and time point are not known. Sequencing was performed on PBMCs or a T cell subset sorted from them (not recorded which). This chain uses TRBV11-2 with TRBJ1-1; 8 positions match TRBD1. CDR3: CASSLDRWGTGTEAFF. Here the CDR3 DNA reads TGTGCCAGCAGCTTAGATCGCTGGGGGACAGGCACTGAAGCTTTCTTT. Full variable domain (outside the CDR3, taken from reference TRBV11-2 and TRBJ1-1): EAGVAQSPRYKIIEKRQSVAFWCNPISGHATLYWYQQILGQGPKLLIQFQNNGVVDDSQLPKDRFSAERLKGVDSTLKIQPAKLEDSAVYLCASSLDRWGTGTEAFFGQGTRLTVV.